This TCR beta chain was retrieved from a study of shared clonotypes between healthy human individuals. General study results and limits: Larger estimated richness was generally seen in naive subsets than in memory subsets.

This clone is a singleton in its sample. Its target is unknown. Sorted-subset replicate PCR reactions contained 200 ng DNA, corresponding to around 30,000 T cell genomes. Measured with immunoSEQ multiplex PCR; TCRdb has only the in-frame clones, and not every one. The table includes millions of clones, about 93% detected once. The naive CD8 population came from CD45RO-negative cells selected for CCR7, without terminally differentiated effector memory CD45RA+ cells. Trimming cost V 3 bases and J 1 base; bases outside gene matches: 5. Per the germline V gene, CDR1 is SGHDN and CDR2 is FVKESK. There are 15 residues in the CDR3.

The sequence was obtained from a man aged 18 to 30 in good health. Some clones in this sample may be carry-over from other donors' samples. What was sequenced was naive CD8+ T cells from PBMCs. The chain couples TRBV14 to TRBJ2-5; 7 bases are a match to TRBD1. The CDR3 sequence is CASSHPRTGQETQYF. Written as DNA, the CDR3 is TGTGCCAGCAGCCACCCCAGGACAGGCCAAGAGACCCAGTACTTC.